The clone carrying this T cell receptor (beta chain) was observed a few times. The target antigen is unknown. The data stem from a study of T cells after yellow fever vaccination. Overall study findings and caveats: Weaker in magnitude, the secondary response showed a faster peak on day 5 versus 15.

TCRdb reanalysed the 5' RACE reads using MiXCR and keeps one entry per CDR3 protein. The top ten clones hold roughly a sixth of a sample with 450,000 to 600,000 distinct CDR3 sequences, about 17% of them seen once. The V end was cut by 6 bases, the J end by 3 bases, with 15 bases between. The CDR3 runs to 15 residues. The germline gives CDR1 MNHNS, CDR2 SASEGT. The chain links TRBV6-1 to TRBJ1-5; D possibly corresponds to TRBD1 (5 bases). Material: PBMCs, obtained about 5 days after the first yellow fever vaccination. The clonotype originates from a young man who received the YFV17D yellow fever vaccine. The CDR3 coding sequence is TGTGCCAGCAGATCTTATCAGGGAAACAATCAGCCCCAGCATTTT. This codes for CASRSYQGNNQPQHF.